This T cell receptor (beta chain) was identified during a study of post-analysis software for immune sequencing data. Across the whole study: Progressive-relapsing, secondary progressive and relapsing-remitting multiple sclerosis were among the disease courses included.

cDNA libraries for TCR beta contained unique molecular identifiers. TCRdb analysed the PCR reads with MiXCR anew, one entry per CDR3 protein. The sample lists about 560,000 distinct CDR3 sequences, around 40% occurring once. V gave up 6 bases and J gave up 5 bases; unmatched junction bases: 7. The CDR3 spans 14 residues. Worth noting for this clonotype: Antigen unknown.

Study-wide points: Higher frequency in patients than in controls was seen for roughly 5 TRBV segments, with TRBV5-6, TRBV5-1 and TRBV20-1 among them.

The sequenced sample was blood. The chain links TRBV12-3 or TRBV12-4 to TRBJ1-2; 9 nucleotides line up with TRBD1. This sequence was found in a girl aged 10 to 17 with multiple sclerosis. The CDR3 DNA reads TGTGCCAGCAGGGGGACAGGGCTTGAGTATGGCTACACCTTC. Translated, it gives CASRGTGLEYGYTF.